The sequence of this T cell receptor beta chain was determined in a study of shared clonotypes between healthy human individuals. Study in general: Three plates each covered CD4 naive and memory; CD8 naive two, CD8 memory one. Study observations and caveats: Generation of non-shared clonotypes was less probable than generation of clonotypes shared by all four donors. It was anticipated that sequencing depth would influence how many clonotypes donors shared.

J was trimmed by 5 bases and V by 0 bases; bases with no gene match: 2. CDR1 and CDR2 (germline): MRHNA, SNTAGT. The CDR3 is 15 residues long. In the authors' workflow: Filtering differed because ImmunoSEQ produced junction-only sequences that carried no quality scores. Clones were sequenced by immunoSEQ multiplex PCR, and TCRdb holds only the in-frame ones, with some missing. Clonal size and the V and J genes are those of that table, whereas D and trimming came from the DNA. The table records about 2 million clones, just under 95% of them present only once. Remarks on this clone: Its target is not known.

Terminally differentiated effector memory CD45RA+ cells were excluded from the naive CD8 cells, which were CD45RO-negative and positively selected for CCR7. The rearrangement links TRBV6-4 to TRBJ2-7; TRBD2 matches 12 bases. Sequenced: naive CD8+ T cells sorted from blood. The sequence derives from a man aged 18 to 29 in good health. The CDR3 DNA sequence: TGTGCCAGCAGTGACTCTCCTAGCGGGAGGGACGAGCAGTACTTC. Residues: CASSDSPSGRDEQYF.